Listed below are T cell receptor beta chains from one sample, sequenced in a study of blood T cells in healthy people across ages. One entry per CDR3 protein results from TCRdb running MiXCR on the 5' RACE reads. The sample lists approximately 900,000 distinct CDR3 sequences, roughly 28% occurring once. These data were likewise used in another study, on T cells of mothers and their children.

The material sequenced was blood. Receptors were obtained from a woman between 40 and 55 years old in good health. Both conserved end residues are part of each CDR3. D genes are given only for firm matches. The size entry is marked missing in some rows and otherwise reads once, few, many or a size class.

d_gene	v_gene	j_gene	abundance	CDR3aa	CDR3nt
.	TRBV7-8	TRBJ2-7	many	CASSLEGGSSYEQYF	TGTGCCAGCAGCTTAGAGGGGGGGTCCTCCTACGAGCAGTACTTC
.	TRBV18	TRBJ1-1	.	CASSPLPGTDVAFF	TGTGCCAGCTCACCTTTACCCGGGACCGATGTGGCTTTCTTT
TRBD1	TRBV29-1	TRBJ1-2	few	CSVRDSSWGYTF	TGCAGCGTTCGGGACAGTTCTTGGGGCTACACCTTC
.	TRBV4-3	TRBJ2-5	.	CASSQERVETQYF	TGCGCCAGCAGCCAAGAGAGGGTTGAGACCCAGTACTTC
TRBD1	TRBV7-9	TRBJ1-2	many	CASSLAGTDPYGYTF	TGTGCCAGCAGCTTAGCCGGGACAGATCCCTATGGCTACACCTTC
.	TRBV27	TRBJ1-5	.	CASSFSGVDQPQHF	TGTGCCAGCAGTTTTTCCGGGGTAGATCAGCCCCAGCATTTT
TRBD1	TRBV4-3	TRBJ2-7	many	CASSHVQGAYEQYF	TGCGCCAGCAGCCACGTACAGGGGGCCTACGAGCAGTACTTC
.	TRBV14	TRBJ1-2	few	CASSHTRNYGYTF	TGTGCCAGCAGCCATACACGGAATTATGGCTACACCTTC
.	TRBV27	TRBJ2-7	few	CASGPQGGGWYEQYF	TGTGCCAGCGGCCCGCAGGGCGGCGGTTGGTACGAGCAGTACTTC
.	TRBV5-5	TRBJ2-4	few	CASSPRTGSGYKNIQYF	TGTGCCAGCAGCCCTAGAACCGGTTCCGGTTACAAAAACATTCAGTACTTC
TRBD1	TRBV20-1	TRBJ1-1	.	CSAAWYETGVRSEAFF	TGCAGTGCTGCATGGTATGAAACAGGGGTTCGATCTGAAGCTTTCTTT
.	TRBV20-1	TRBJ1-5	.	CRLPGTHKALGNQPQHF	TGCAGGCTTCCCGGGACACATAAAGCGTTGGGAAATCAGCCCCAGCATTTT
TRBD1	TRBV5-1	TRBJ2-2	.	CASRQRTGEVSGELFF	TGCGCCAGCAGGCAGCGGACAGGGGAAGTGTCCGGGGAGCTGTTTTTT
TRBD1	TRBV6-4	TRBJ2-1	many	CASRDTGGLFF	TGTGCCAGCAGAGATACAGGGGGTCTGTTCTTC
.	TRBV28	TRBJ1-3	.	CASGTGVASGNTIYF	TGTGCCAGCGGGACGGGGGTAGCATCTGGAAACACCATATATTTT
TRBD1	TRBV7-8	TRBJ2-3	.	CTSSYRGYTQYF	TGTACCAGCAGCTACAGGGGCTATACGCAGTATTTT
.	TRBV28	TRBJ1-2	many	CASSTPGGGKYGYTF	TGTGCCAGCAGTACCCCCGGTGGGGGGAAGTATGGCTACACCTTC
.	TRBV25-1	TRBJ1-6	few	CAGSESGSGNSPLHF	TGTGCCGGCAGTGAATCAGGGTCGGGTAATTCACCCCTCCACTTT
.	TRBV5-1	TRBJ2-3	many	CASSLAAGASTDTQYF	TGTGCCAGCAGCTTGGCTGCGGGGGCTAGCACAGATACGCAGTATTTT
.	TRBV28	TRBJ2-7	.	CASSVGRDGGPDGEQYF	TGTGCCAGCAGTGTGGGTCGGGACGGAGGGCCGGATGGCGAGCAGTACTTC
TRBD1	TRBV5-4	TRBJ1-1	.	CASSPTGGWNTEAFF	TGTGCCAGCAGCCCCACAGGGGGCTGGAACACTGAAGCTTTCTTT
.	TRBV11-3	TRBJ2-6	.	CASSLHGGGGANVLTF	TGTGCCAGCAGCTTACATGGGGGCGGTGGGGCCAACGTCCTGACTTTC
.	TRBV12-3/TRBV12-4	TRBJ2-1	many	CASTSSLALYNEQFF	TGTGCCAGCACCTCGTCCCTAGCGCTTTACAATGAGCAGTTCTTC
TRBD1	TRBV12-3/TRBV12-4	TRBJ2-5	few	CASSPGQGKLETQYF	TGTGCCAGCAGTCCCGGACAGGGGAAGTTAGAGACCCAGTACTTC
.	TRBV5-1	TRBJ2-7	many	CASSLVGDHEQYF	TGCGCCAGCAGCTTGGTAGGGGACCACGAGCAGTACTTC
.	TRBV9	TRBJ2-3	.	CASSSYTDTRYF	TGTGCCAGCAGCTCGTACACAGATACGCGGTATTTT
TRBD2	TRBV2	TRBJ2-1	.	CASKPSGGDYNEQFF	TGTGCCAGCAAGCCGAGCGGGGGGGATTACAATGAGCAGTTCTTC